These T cell receptor beta chains were read from a single sample in a study of T cell repertoires in cytomegalovirus infection. TCRdb reprocessed the reads via MiXCR and lists one record per CDR3 protein. The sample lists 180,000 or so distinct CDR3 sequences; about 18% were seen once. Material: CD8+ T cells from PBMCs. These receptors all stem from a human donor in good health (CMV status not recorded). Some clones in this sample may be carry-over from other donors' samples. The CDR3 runs from the conserved cysteine through the conserved F or W. The D gene is left open where the match is weak. Some rows mark clone size as missing; the rest say once, few, many or name a class of expanded clone.

>TRBJ2-2|.|TRBV20-1|few
TGCAGTGCTAGAGAGGGAACCGGGGAGCTGTTTTTT
CSAREGTGELFF
>TRBJ2-3|.|TRBV4-3|few
TGCGCCAGCAGCCAAGATCCCTACCCGACTAGCACAGATACGCAGTATTTT
CASSQDPYPTSTDTQYF
>TRBJ2-7|.|TRBV19|.
TGTGCCAGTAGTCCCCCCTTGTGGGAGGTCTACGAGCAGTACTTC
CASSPPLWEVYEQYF
>TRBJ1-2|TRBD1|TRBV7-9|.
TGTGCCAGCAGCCCCCTGGACAGGAGTAACTATGGCTACACCTTC
CASSPLDRSNYGYTF
>TRBJ2-3|TRBD2|TRBV6-6|.
TGTGCCAGCAGTTACGAGGTGGGACTAGCGGGGGGGCACAACACAGATACGCAGTATTTT
CASSYEVGLAGGHNTDTQYF
>TRBJ2-3|TRBD1|TRBV7-9|few
TGTGCCAGCAGCTGGGGACAGTCCATCGGAGATACGCAGTATTTT
CASSWGQSIGDTQYF
>TRBJ1-2|.|TRBV12-3/TRBV12-4|.
TGTGCCAGCAGTTTTTCGCGAGACTATGGCTACACCTTC
CASSFSRDYGYTF
>TRBJ2-5|.|TRBV12-5|once
TGTGCTAGTGGTTACCGGGACTCCTTAGGGGAGACCCAGTACTTC
CASGYRDSLGETQYF
>TRBJ2-1|TRBD2|TRBV6-2/TRBV6-3|.
TGTGCCAGCAGTTGGAACCGACTTAGCGGGGGGGCGAATGAGCAGTTCTTC
CASSWNRLSGGANEQFF
>TRBJ1-1|.|TRBV12-3/TRBV12-4|few
TGTGCCAGCAGTGCGAACACTGAAGCTTTCTTT
CASSANTEAFF
>TRBJ1-2|TRBD1|TRBV6-5|few
TGTGCCAGCAGTTACTCGACCGGGACAGCGCTTCTCTATGGCTACACCTTC
CASSYSTGTALLYGYTF
>TRBJ2-2|TRBD1|TRBV7-9|.
TGTGCCAGCAGCTCTCTAACCCCGGGACAGGGGAACACCGGGGAGCTGTTTTTT
CASSSLTPGQGNTGELFF
>TRBJ2-1|TRBD1|TRBV28|.
TGTGCCAGCAGTGGGGACAGGGGGAATGAGCAGTTCTTC
CASSGDRGNEQFF
>TRBJ1-2|.|TRBV7-2|few
TGTGCCAGCAGCTTAGAGTGGCGGGCAGCCGCTAACTATGGCTACACCTTC
CASSLEWRAAANYGYTF
>TRBJ2-1|.|TRBV12-3/TRBV12-4|few
TGTGCCAGCAGCCCACCGGGGCAAATCGGGAATGAGCAGTTCTTC
CASSPPGQIGNEQFF
>TRBJ2-1|.|TRBV7-9|.
TGTGCCAGCAGCCTAAAACAGGGTACCTTCTACAATGAGCAGTTCTTC
CASSLKQGTFYNEQFF
>TRBJ2-6|.|TRBV6-2/TRBV6-3|.
TGTGCCAGCAGTCATCTATCTGGGGCCAACGTCCTGACTTTC
CASSHLSGANVLTF
>TRBJ1-1|.|TRBV20-1|few
TGCAGTGCTAGGGGGACATCAACTGAAGCTTTCTTT
CSARGTSTEAFF
>TRBJ2-3|TRBD2|TRBV7-8|many
TGTGCCAGCAGCTTCCCTCGGCGACTAGCGGGGGCTAGCACAGATACGCAGTATTTT
CASSFPRRLAGASTDTQYF
>TRBJ2-7|.|TRBV7-2|.
TGTGCCAGCAGCTTAGCTTCCAGGGAGTACGAGCAGTACTTC
CASSLASREYEQYF
>TRBJ1-5|.|TRBV20-1|few
TGCAGTGCTAGGGAGGGACGGGAAAATCAGCCCCAGCATTTT
CSAREGRENQPQHF
>TRBJ2-3|TRBD2|TRBV5-1|.
TGCGCCAGCAGCTTGGCCTCGGGGGGTCAGGTCCAGGATACGCAGTATTTT
CASSLASGGQVQDTQYF
>TRBJ2-7|.|TRBV9|few
TGTGCCAGCAGCGTAGCCGGGACGGCGCCCTACGAGCAGTACTTC
CASSVAGTAPYEQYF
>TRBJ1-2|.|TRBV5-1|.
TGCGCCAGCACAACCACCGGGGCGTCGGACTATGGCTACACCTTC
CASTTTGASDYGYTF
>TRBJ2-2|.|TRBV7-3|few
TGTGCCAGCAGCTGGGACGAGCTGTTTTTT
CASSWDELFF
>TRBJ2-7|.|TRBV12-3/TRBV12-4|few
TGTGCCAGCAGTCCCTCCTTTATGCACGAGCAGTACTTC
CASSPSFMHEQYF